These T cell receptor beta chains were read from a single sample in a study of glioma-infiltrating T cells. TCRdb independently ran MiXCR on the multiplex PCR reads; one entry per CDR3 protein. The sample includes approximately 110,000 distinct CDR3 sequences, 25% to 30% seen only once; the top ten take about a third. Sequencing input: glioma tissue, nonneoplastic brain tissue, or PBMCs (not recorded which). Receptors originate from a human donor with low-grade glioma or glioblastoma, undergoing nonglioma brain surgery, or in good health (not recorded which). Both conserved end residues are part of each CDR3. Fields, in order: clone size, V gene, J gene, CDR3 length, D gene, CDR3 protein, CDR3 DNA. The D gene is left open where the match is weak. Only some rows state a clone size, as once, few, many or a class for expanded clones.

many	TRBV5-5	TRBJ2-1	14	.	CASSLRLGNDEQFF	TGTGCCAGCAGCTTACGACTAGGCAACGATGAGCAGTTCTTC
many	TRBV12-3/TRBV12-4	TRBJ1-1	15	TRBD1	CASRLQGAGITEAFF	TGTGCCAGCAGACTCCAGGGGGCGGGAATCACTGAAGCTTTCTTT
many	TRBV5-1	TRBJ2-7	14	.	CASSLVVQPYEQYF	TGCGCCAGCAGCTTGGTTGTCCAGCCCTACGAGCAGTACTTC
many	TRBV7-9	TRBJ2-7	15	.	CASSLAIQPPYEQYF	TGTGCCAGCAGCTTAGCGATCCAGCCCCCCTACGAGCAGTACTTC
many	TRBV7-2	TRBJ2-5	15	TRBD2	CASSLAGGRLETQYF	TGTGCCAGCAGCTTAGCGGGAGGGAGGCTAGAGACCCAGTACTTC
few	TRBV5-6	TRBJ1-6	17	TRBD1	CASSGTVDSSYNSPLHF	TGTGCCAGCAGCGGGACAGTCGACAGCTCCTATAATTCACCCCTCCACTTT
many	TRBV6-2/TRBV6-3	TRBJ2-5	12	.	CASGDYQETQYF	TGTGCCAGCGGGGACTACCAAGAGACCCAGTACTTC
many	TRBV24-1	TRBJ2-7	13	TRBD2	CATSESGRVEQYF	TGTGCCACCAGTGAAAGCGGGAGGGTCGAGCAGTACTTC
many	TRBV7-2	TRBJ1-1	15	TRBD1	CASSYRQGSNTEAFF	TGTGCCAGCAGCTATAGACAGGGTAGTAACACTGAAGCTTTCTTT
many	TRBV24-1	TRBJ2-1	18	TRBD2	CATSDLPPSSGSYNEQFF	TGTGCCACCAGTGATTTGCCCCCTTCTAGCGGGAGCTACAATGAGCAGTTCTTC
many	TRBV27	TRBJ1-2	15	.	CASSKTLTGPYGYTF	TGTGCCAGCAGTAAAACTTTGACAGGACCCTATGGCTACACCTTC
many	TRBV27	TRBJ2-1	15	TRBD1	CASSPPGQGYNEQFF	TGTGCCAGCAGTCCGCCGGGACAGGGTTACAATGAGCAGTTCTTC
few	TRBV12-3/TRBV12-4	TRBJ2-5	12	.	CASTAARRAQYF	TGTGCCAGCACTGCAGCCCGAAGGGCCCAGTACTTC
.	TRBV27	TRBJ2-5	17	TRBD2	CASSASGSGGAEETQYF	TGTGCCAGCAGTGCCTCGGGTAGCGGGGGGGCCGAAGAGACCCAGTACTTC
many	TRBV20-1	TRBJ1-1	13	TRBD1	CSARGQAFRGAFF	TGCAGTGCCAGGGGACAGGCCTTTCGGGGAGCTTTCTTT
many	TRBV4-1	TRBJ2-7	16	TRBD2	CASSQAYTSGVYEQYF	TGCGCCAGCAGCCAAGCTTATACTAGCGGGGTCTACGAGCAGTACTTC
.	TRBV6-9	TRBJ2-1	14	.	CASSYSNSYNEQLF	TGTGCCAGCAGTTACTCGAACAGCTACAATGAACAGCTCTTC